This T cell receptor beta chain emerged from a study of T cell responses to AZD1222 COVID-19 vaccine. General study findings and limits: Only a handful of AZD1222 recipients tested seropositive at baseline.

The repertoire was sequenced with immunoSEQ multiplex PCR; TCRdb's copy has only in-frame clones and lacks some. This table holds about 150,000 clones, around 90% found once. Concerning this clone itself: As yet, its antigen is unknown.

CDR3 length: 13 amino acids. CDR1 and CDR2 (germline): PRHDT, FYEKMQ (reference sequence). V dropped 3 bases and J dropped 7 bases, with 10 bases sitting between them. The chain employs TRBV13 and TRBJ1-5, with a tentative D call TRBD1 (5 bases). Source: peripheral blood, taken on day 0 of AZD1222 vaccination. The TCR sequence derives from an adult in good health. This CDR3 reads CASSFVGDQPQHF. The CDR3 DNA reads as TGTGCCAGCAGCTTCGTTGGGGACCAGCCCCAGCATTTT.